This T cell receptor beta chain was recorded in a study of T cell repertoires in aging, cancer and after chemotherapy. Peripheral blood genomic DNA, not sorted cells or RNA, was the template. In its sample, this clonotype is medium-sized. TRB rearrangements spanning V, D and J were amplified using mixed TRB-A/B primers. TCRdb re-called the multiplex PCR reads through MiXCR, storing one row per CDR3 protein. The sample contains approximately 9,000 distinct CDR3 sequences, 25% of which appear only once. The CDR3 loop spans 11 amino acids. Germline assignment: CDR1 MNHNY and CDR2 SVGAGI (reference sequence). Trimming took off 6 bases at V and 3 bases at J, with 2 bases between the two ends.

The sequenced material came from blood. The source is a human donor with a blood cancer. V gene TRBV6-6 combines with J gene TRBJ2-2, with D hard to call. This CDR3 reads CASRDTGELFF. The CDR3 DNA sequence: TGTGCCAGCAGGGACACCGGGGAGCTGTTTTTT.